Each of the 20 T cell receptor beta chains below was sequenced from the same sample in a study of T cells in Graves' hyperthyroidism and ophthalmopathy. What was amplified from RNA transcripts were TCR beta CDR3 regions. The HTBI primer set was used in a first-round RT-PCR of the TCR CDR3. TCRdb used MiXCR to reprocess the multiplex PCR reads, holding one entry per CDR3 protein. The sample lists 92,000 or so distinct CDR3 sequences; around 52% were seen once. Sequenced material: blood. Receptor source: a woman aged 35 to 49 with Graves' hyperthyroidism.

This chain uses TRBV20-1 with TRBJ1-4, with D hard to call. V shed 6 bases and J shed 0 bases, with 8 bases lying between them. CDR1 is DFQATT and CDR2 is SNEGSKA in the germline V gene (reference sequence). This CDR3 has 13 residues. As DNA, the CDR3 is TGCAGTGCGTCCGTCGCAACTAATGAAAAACTGTTTTTT. Encoded protein: CSASVATNEKLFF.

Details on this clonotype: The limits of the CDR3 on the DNA are not certain, so only TCRdb's listed CDR3 is given. The CDR3 loop reads CDSSFYICSGLAGSNYGYTF. V is TRBV5-1 and J is TRBJ1-2. The germline gives CDR1 SGHRS, CDR2 YFSETQ. The CDR3 comprises 20 residues, both ends counted.

The rearrangement joins TRBV12-3 or TRBV12-4 to TRBJ1-4, with D possibly being TRBD1 (6 bases). V shed 5 bases and J shed 3 bases, with 10 bases lying between them. The CDR3 has 14 amino acids. The CDR3 DNA sequence: TGTGCCAGCAGTCCGGACAGACCTAATGAAAAACTGTTTTTT. Its protein product is CASSPDRPNEKLFF.

This clonotype was observed a few times. The CDR3 nucleotides are TGTGCCAGCAGTGAAAAACTGTTTTTT. It is translated as CASSEKLFF. The rearrangement joins TRBV7-2 to TRBJ1-4, with D unresolved. Trimming cost V 6 bases and J 7 bases, with 0 bases left between them. The germline CDR1 and CDR2 sequences are SGHTA and FQGNSA. This CDR3 is 9 amino acids long.

The chain joins TRBV20-1 to TRBJ2-5; D call uncertain. V lost 5 bases, J lost 2 bases, and 12 bases lay in between. Per the germline V gene, CDR1 is DFQATT and CDR2 is SNEGSKA (reference sequence). There are 13 residues in the CDR3. CDR3: CSAPRRMQETQYF. The CDR3 DNA sequence: TGCAGTGCTCCACGGCGGATGCAAGAGACCCAGTACTTC.

This clonotype was seen ten or more times. The chain recombines TRBV19 with TRBJ1-1; D unclear. The CDR3 extends over 11 amino acids. Trimming cost V 1 base and J 4 bases, with 1 base left between them. Germline V lookup: CDR1 LNHDA, CDR2 SQIVND (reference sequence). The CDR3 coding sequence is TGTGCCAGTAGTATAGGCACTGAAGCTTTCTTT. The encoded protein is CASSIGTEAFF.

This clonotype was seen many times. As DNA, the CDR3 is TGTGCCAGCAGTTCCGGGACAGGGTACTATGGCTACACCTTC. This gives the protein CASSSGTGYYGYTF. This chain connects TRBV25-1 to TRBJ1-2; 9 bases line up with TRBD1. The germline V gene encodes CDR1 MGHDK and CDR2 SYGVNS. The CDR3 totals 14 residues. Trimming at V came to 5 bases and at J to 3 bases, leaving 4 bases not matched to a gene.

The chain links TRBV20-1 to TRBJ2-5, with 7 bases lining up with TRBD2. With V trimmed by 5 bases and J by 1 base, 13 bases remained unmatched. CDR1 DFQATT and CDR2 SNEGSKA come from the germline V gene (reference sequence). The CDR3 is 16 residues long. CDR3 protein: CSAGSPGLAVQETQYF. As DNA, the CDR3 is TGCAGTGCTGGTTCCCCAGGGCTAGCGGTCCAAGAGACCCAGTACTTC.

This chain links TRBV10-3 with TRBJ1-1; D remains unclear. V was pared by 9 bases and J by 0 bases, with 11 bases between. The CDR3 runs 13 residues. The germline CDR1 and CDR2 sequences are ENHRY and SYGVKD. DNA of the CDR3: TGTGCCATACCCCCGTGGGTGAACACTGAAGCTTTCTTT. Protein sequence: CAIPPWVNTEAFF.

Concerning this clonotype: At one of its ends the junction is not consistent with the germline gene, which may arise from a read error. This chain uses TRBV7-9 with TRBJ2-7; the D gene is possibly TRBD2 (5 bases). The CDR3 length is 12 residues. The germline V gene encodes CDR1 SEHNR and CDR2 FQNEAQ (reference sequence). CDR3 DNA: TGTGCCAGCAGTTTAGCAGCCTACGAGCGGCACTTC. Protein product: CASSLAAYERHF.

In DNA, the CDR3 is TGTGCCATCAGGGATGGGGGGGGAACGGAGACCCAGTACTTC. Its protein product is CAIRDGGGTETQYF. V and J are TRBV10-3 and TRBJ2-5; 7 bases line up with TRBD2. The CDR3 has 14 amino acids. Germline V gene lookup returns CDR1 ENHRY and CDR2 SYGVKD. V gave up 6 bases and J gave up 5 bases; unmatched junction bases: 9.

V and J are TRBV20-1 and TRBJ2-5, with 13 bases matching TRBD2. V lost 0 bases, J lost 2 bases, and 6 bases stayed unmatched. The CDR3 totals 17 residues. The germline gives CDR1 DFQATT, CDR2 SNEGSKA (reference sequence). The chain's CDR3 is CSARDGTSGKTQETQYF. As DNA, the CDR3 is TGCAGTGCTAGAGATGGGACTAGCGGGAAGACTCAAGAGACCCAGTACTTC.

This clonotype was counted at least ten times. This rearrangement joins TRBV14 to TRBJ2-3, with TRBD2 as a possible D gene (6 bases). The ends were cut back, 2 bases at V and 1 base at J, with 10 bases in the middle. The length of the CDR3 is 15 residues. Looked up from germline, CDR1 is SGHDN and CDR2 is FVKESK. This CDR3 is CASSQLTGGTDTQYF. The CDR3 DNA follows: TGTGCCAGCAGCCAACTCACGGGAGGCACAGATACGCAGTATTTT.

With respect to this clonotype: This clone may be a read error of a much larger clone one base away. The gene calls are TRBV20-1 and TRBJ2-7; 7 bases align to TRBD1. The CDR3 runs to 15 residues. Germline values: CDR1 DFQATT, CDR2 SNEGSKA (reference sequence). The CDR3 loop is CSVPPSTGATYGQYF. DNA for the CDR3: TGCAGCGTTCCGCCTTCAACAGGGGCGACCTACGGGCAGTACTTC.

The J gene is TRBJ2-5, the V gene TRBV20-1; the D call may be TRBD1 or TRBD2 (7 bases each). CDR3 length equals 15 residues. Germline V gene data show CDR1 as DFQATT and CDR2 as SNEGSKA (reference sequence). Between the trimmed V and J ends, which lost 6 bases and 3 bases, there was a span of 20 bases. CDR3 protein: CSAKPSGTVKETQYF. CDR3 nucleotides: TGCAGTGCCAAACCCAGCGGGACAGTAAAAGAGACCCAGTACTTC.

V usage is TRBV30 and J usage is TRBJ2-7; D not certain. Per the germline V gene, CDR1 is GTSNPN and CDR2 is SVGIG (reference sequence). V was pared by 3 bases and J by 3 bases, with 12 bases between. This CDR3 is 13 amino acids long. The CDR3 here is CAWSLRWYYEQYF. The CDR3 nucleotides are TGTGCCTGGAGCCTCCGCTGGTACTACGAGCAGTACTTC.

This clonotype was seen at least ten times. This rearrangement joins TRBV29-1 to TRBJ2-3; no clear D. The CDR3 spans 13 residues. V lost 3 bases, J lost 2 bases, and 9 bases lay in between. The germline V gene encodes CDR1 SQVTM and CDR2 ANQGSEA. The CDR3, as DNA: TGCAGCGTTGAGACTGGACCCACAGATACGCAGTATTTT. Translation: CSVETGPTDTQYF.

The table lists this clonotype with a few counts. The chain has TRBV7-8 and TRBJ2-3, with 8 bases lining up with TRBD2. Germline V gene sequence: CDR1 SGHVS, CDR2 FQNEAQ. This CDR3 is 15 amino acids long. Trimming took 5 bases from V and 8 from J; bases not matched to a gene: 12. The CDR3 DNA sequence: TGTGCCAGCAGCCCCTCCGCGGGAGGATTGGCTACGCAGTATTTT. Its protein is CASSPSAGGLATQYF.

In this sample, this clonotype turned up once. The chain is built from TRBV29-1 and TRBJ2-5; perhaps TRBD2 as D (7 bases). From germline, CDR1 is SQVTM and CDR2 ANQGSEA. The CDR3 sequence is 12 residues long. The V and J ends lost 4 bases and 9 bases respectively, with 15 bases between them. DNA for the CDR3: TGCAGCGTTGTTCGCGGGGGCGAGTCCCAGTACTTC. Translation: CSVVRGGESQYF.

As concerns this clonotype: One end of the junction is discordant with germline, which a read error may explain. The chain carries TRBV7-2 and TRBJ2-6; D assignment may be TRBD1 or TRBD2 (6 bases each). The CDR3 is 15 residues long. The germline gives CDR1 SGHTA, CDR2 FQGNSA. The CDR3 sequence: CASSRAGPGANVLTF. CDR3 nucleotides: TGTGCCAGCAGCCGGGCGGGGCCGGGGGCCAACGTCCTGACCTTC.